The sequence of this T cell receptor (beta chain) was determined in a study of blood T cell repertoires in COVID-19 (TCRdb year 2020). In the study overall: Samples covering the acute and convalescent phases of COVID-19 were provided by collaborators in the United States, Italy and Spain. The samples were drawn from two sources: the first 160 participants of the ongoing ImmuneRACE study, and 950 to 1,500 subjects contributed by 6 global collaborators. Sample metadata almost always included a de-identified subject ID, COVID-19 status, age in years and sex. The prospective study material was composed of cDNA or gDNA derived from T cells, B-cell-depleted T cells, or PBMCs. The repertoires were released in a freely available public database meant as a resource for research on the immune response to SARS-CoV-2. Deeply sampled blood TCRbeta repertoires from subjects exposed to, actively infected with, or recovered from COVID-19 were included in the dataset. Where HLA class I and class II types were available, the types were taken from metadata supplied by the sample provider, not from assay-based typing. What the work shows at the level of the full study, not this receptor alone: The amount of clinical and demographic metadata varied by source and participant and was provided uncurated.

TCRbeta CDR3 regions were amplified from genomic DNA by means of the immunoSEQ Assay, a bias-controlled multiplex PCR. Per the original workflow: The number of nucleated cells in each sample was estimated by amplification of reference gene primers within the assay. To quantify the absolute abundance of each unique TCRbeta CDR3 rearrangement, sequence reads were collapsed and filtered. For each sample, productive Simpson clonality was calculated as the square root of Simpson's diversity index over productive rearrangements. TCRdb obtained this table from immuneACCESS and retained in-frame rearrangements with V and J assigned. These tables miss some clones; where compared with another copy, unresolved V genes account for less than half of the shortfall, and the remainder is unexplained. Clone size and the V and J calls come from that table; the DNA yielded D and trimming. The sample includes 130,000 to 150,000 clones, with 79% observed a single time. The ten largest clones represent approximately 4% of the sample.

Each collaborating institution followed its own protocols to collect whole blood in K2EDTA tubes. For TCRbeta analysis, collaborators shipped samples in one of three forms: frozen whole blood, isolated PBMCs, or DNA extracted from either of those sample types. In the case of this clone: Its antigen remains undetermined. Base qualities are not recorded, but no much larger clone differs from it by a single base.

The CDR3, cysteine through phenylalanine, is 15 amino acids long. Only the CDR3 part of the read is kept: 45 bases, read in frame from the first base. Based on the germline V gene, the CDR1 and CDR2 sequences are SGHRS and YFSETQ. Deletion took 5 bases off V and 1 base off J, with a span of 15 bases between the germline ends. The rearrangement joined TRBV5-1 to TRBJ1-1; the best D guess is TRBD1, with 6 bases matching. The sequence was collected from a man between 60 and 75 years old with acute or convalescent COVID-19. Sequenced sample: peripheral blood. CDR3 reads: CASSRGQLGNTEAFF. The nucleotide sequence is TGCGCCAGCAGTCGCGGACAGCTAGGGAACACTGAAGCTTTCTTT.